The rows below give T cell receptor beta chains drawn from one sample of a study of blood T cells in healthy people across ages. TCRdb used MiXCR to reprocess the 5' RACE reads, holding one entry per CDR3 protein. The top ten hold roughly 3.6% of the sample, which has 550,000 to 800,000 distinct CDR3 sequences, 20% to 25% seen once. The sample consisted of blood. All receptors derive from a man in his 70s in good health. Both conserved end residues are part of each CDR3. A D gene is named only where the DNA matches it firmly. Not every row has a clone size; where given, it reads once, few, many or a size class.

>15|TRBJ2-3|many|TRBV20-1|TRBD2
TGCAGTGCGCTCGCCGGGCGGGAGGGCTCCGATACGCAGTATTTT
CSALAGREGSDTQYF
>13|TRBJ1-5|many|TRBV3-1|TRBD1
TGTGCCAGCAGCCGACAGGGCGATCAGCCCCAGCATTTT
CASSRQGDQPQHF
>13|TRBJ2-3|many|TRBV20-1|TRBD2
TGCAGTGCTAGGCCCTCGCTAGCGGGGTCGGGGTATTTT
CSARPSLAGSGYF
>13|TRBJ2-1|once|TRBV28|TRBD1
TGTGCCAGCAAAGGACAGGGGTATCGGGAGCAGTTCTTC
CASKGQGYREQFF
>15|TRBJ2-1|.|TRBV7-2|.
TGTGCCAGCAGCTTAGTGGGGGCGCTTTACAATGAGCAGTTCTTC
CASSLVGALYNEQFF
>13|TRBJ2-5|few|TRBV14|.
TGTGCCAGCAGTCTTTTGGGAGTAGAGACCCAGTACTTC
CASSLLGVETQYF
>16|TRBJ2-1|.|TRBV29-1|TRBD2
TGCAGCGTGCATGGGACTAGCGGGGGGGATTACAATGAGCAGTTCTTC
CSVHGTSGGDYNEQFF
>15|TRBJ2-1|few|TRBV21-1|.
TGTGCCAGCAGCACCCACAGGGGATCATACAATGAGCAGTTCTTC
CASSTHRGSYNEQFF
>13|TRBJ2-7|few|TRBV7-7|.
TGTGCCAGCTCTCCGGGGGAGTCCTACGAGCAGTACTTC
CASSPGESYEQYF
>17|TRBJ2-7|.|TRBV6-2/TRBV6-3|TRBD2
TGTGCCAGCAGTTCACCGGGACTAGCGAAAGGATCCTACGAGCAGTACTTC
CASSSPGLAKGSYEQYF
>14|TRBJ1-1|few|TRBV2|.
TGTGCCAGCATTTTCGACACCTCGAACACTGAAGCTTTCTTT
CASIFDTSNTEAFF
>15|TRBJ2-7|few|TRBV28|.
TGTGCCAGCAGTAAAGGCGGCGTGGGCTCCTACGAGCAGTACTTC
CASSKGGVGSYEQYF
>17|TRBJ2-1|.|TRBV5-1|.
TGCGCCAGCAGCTTCTTGGTGGGCACCCTCTCCTACAATGAGCAGTTCTTC
CASSFLVGTLSYNEQFF
>14|TRBJ2-4|many|TRBV20-1|TRBD2
TGCAGTGCTAGAGATCTAGCGGCCATCAACATTCAGTACTTC
CSARDLAAINIQYF
>15|TRBJ2-3|.|TRBV20-1|TRBD2
TGCAGTGCCCGGACTAGCGGGACCTATGCTTATACGCAGTATTTT
CSARTSGTYAYTQYF
>15|TRBJ2-7|.|TRBV6-5|TRBD2
TGTGCCAGCAGCTCCAGACAGCGGGAGGTCTACGAGCAGTACTTC
CASSSRQREVYEQYF
>17|TRBJ2-1|many|TRBV29-1|TRBD1
TGCAGCGTTGATACCACGTCACAGGGGGCCTCTAACAATGAGCAGTTCTTC
CSVDTTSQGASNNEQFF
>12|TRBJ2-7|.|TRBV10-3|TRBD1
TGTGCCATCAGCCGGGACAGCTACGAGCAGTACTTC
CAISRDSYEQYF
>15|TRBJ2-1|.|TRBV12-5|TRBD2
TGCGCTAGTGGTTTGCTAGCGGGAGGCTTCAATGAGCAGTTCTTC
CASGLLAGGFNEQFF
>11|TRBJ2-3|many|TRBV6-5|.
TGTGCCAGCAGTACTGGGGATACGCAGTATTTT
CASSTGDTQYF
>15|TRBJ2-6|few|TRBV20-1|.
TGCAGTGCCCCCCTCGGCGAGTCTGGGGCCAACGTCCTGACTTTC
CSAPLGESGANVLTF
>15|TRBJ2-1|.|TRBV29-1|.
TGCAGCGTTTCCTCCCAGCGGGTTTCGACTAATGAGCAGTTCTTC
CSVSSQRVSTNEQFF
>15|TRBJ2-7|.|TRBV20-1|TRBD2
TGCAGTGCTACCCCCGGGACTAGCGGGATGGACGAGCAGTACTTC
CSATPGTSGMDEQYF
>15|TRBJ2-2|.|TRBV10-2|TRBD2
TGCGCCAGCAGTGAAGATGGGGGGGGTACCGGGGAGCCGTTTTTT
CASSEDGGGTGEPFF
>14|TRBJ2-7|.|TRBV6-6|.
TGTGCCAGCAGTTTCTCCCAACTACCTTACGAGCAGTACTTC
CASSFSQLPYEQYF
>16|TRBJ1-1|.|TRBV4-1|TRBD1
TGCGCCAGCAGCCAAGAAGCGGGACAGGGCCTCACTGAAGCTTTCTTT
CASSQEAGQGLTEAFF
>12|TRBJ2-7|many|TRBV28|TRBD1
TGTGCCAGCAAACCTACAGGGGGCGAACAGTACTTC
CASKPTGGEQYF
>16|TRBJ2-3|few|TRBV18|TRBD2
TGTGCCAGCTCAGTCACTAGCGGGGCTAGCACAGATACGCAGTATTTT
CASSVTSGASTDTQYF
>15|TRBJ2-1|few|TRBV20-1|.
TGCAGTGCGAACCCCTTAACCCGCTCCTACAATGAGCAGTTCTTC
CSANPLTRSYNEQFF
>14|TRBJ2-7|few|TRBV18|TRBD1
TGTGCCAGCTCATCCCCGACAGGGAACTACGAGCAGTACTTC
CASSSPTGNYEQYF
>15|TRBJ2-1|.|TRBV5-5|TRBD2
TGTGCCAGCAGCGCGTCTGGCGGGAGGGTCAATGAGCAGTTCTTC
CASSASGGRVNEQFF
>14|TRBJ2-3|.|TRBV20-1|TRBD2
TGCAGTGCTAGAGAGGCTAGCGGGAGAGATACGCAGTATTTT
CSAREASGRDTQYF
>14|TRBJ1-2|few|TRBV28|TRBD1
TGTGCCAGCAGTCCCAACAGGGGGCTCTATGGCTACACCTTC
CASSPNRGLYGYTF
>13|TRBJ1-5|many|TRBV6-6|TRBD1
TGTGCCAGCAGTTACGCAGGGGGGCAGCCCCAGCATTTT
CASSYAGGQPQHF
>15|TRBJ2-1|.|TRBV7-9|TRBD2
TGTGCCAGCAGCTTAGGCGGGAGGGCCTTTGACGAGCAGTTCTTC
CASSLGGRAFDEQFF